The source of this TCR beta chain is a study of breast tumors, draining lymph nodes, adjacent tissues. Study outcomes and limitations: Luminal-like breast cancer showed significantly greater tumor-nontumor repertoire similarity than basal-like breast cancer did. That most tumor T cells come from lymph nodes remained unproven. Tumor TCR diversity was below lymph nodes but above nontumor tissue.

Details on this clonotype: Antigen: not known. Here the CDR3 omits its conserved ending phenylalanine or tryptophan, so a read error is the likely source.

Trimming removed 0 bases from V and 0 bases from J, with 7 bases in between. The CDR3 runs to 15 residues. Germline V CDR1 and CDR2: SGHTS, YDEGEE. One entry per CDR3 protein, called by TCRdb with MiXCR from the multiplex PCR reads. Among 270,000 or so distinct CDR3 sequences, about 30% were seen once, and the ten largest hold roughly 1.1%. Breast cancer patients provided tissue from their axillary draining lymph nodes. The rearrangement links TRBV5-8 to TRBJ2-1, with D uncertain. The receptor was isolated from a female donor with breast cancer. Some clones in this sample may be carry-over from other donors' samples. Sample: axillary lymph node tissue. The DNA of the CDR3 is TGTGCCAGCAGCTTGGCACGAAGCTCCTACAATGAGCAGTTCTCC. Its protein product is CASSLARSSYNEQFS.